A selection of T cell receptor beta chains follows, all from one sample in a study of T cell responses to AZD1222 COVID-19 vaccine. The repertoire was sequenced with immunoSEQ multiplex PCR; TCRdb's copy has only in-frame clones and lacks some. The sample lists roughly 200,000 clones; roughly nine tenths were seen once. The specimen comprised peripheral blood, sampled 28 days after the second AZD1222 dose. The receptors originated from an adult who received the AZD1222 COVID-19 vaccine. Each CDR3 is given with its conserved first and last residue. A D gene is named only where the DNA matches it firmly. Size values are once, few and many counts, or a class for expanded clones, and some rows have none.

j_gene	d_gene	v_gene	abundance	CDR3aa	CDR3nt
TRBJ2-3	TRBD2	TRBV6-2/TRBV6-3	NA	CASSRSSGGAKDTQYF	TGTGCCAGCAGCCGCTCTAGCGGGGGGGCGAAAGATACGCAGTATTTT
TRBJ2-1	NA	TRBV6-4	NA	CASSAGGSYNEQFF	TGTGCCAGCAGCGCCGGGGGCTCCTACAATGAGCAGTTCTTC
TRBJ1-6	NA	TRBV28	NA	CASKEDVSPLHF	TGTGCCAGCAAGGAGGACGTTTCACCCCTCCACTTT
TRBJ2-7	TRBD1	TRBV11-3	NA	CASSSGQGEIDEQYF	TGTGCCAGCAGCTCGGGACAGGGGGAAATCGACGAGCAGTACTTC
TRBJ2-6	TRBD1	TRBV11-2	once	CASSLDVTGAGANVLTF	TGTGCCAGCAGCTTAGATGTTACAGGGGCTGGGGCCAACGTCCTGACTTTC
TRBJ1-1	NA	TRBV5-1	NA	CASSLGMNTEAFF	TGCGCCAGCAGCTTGGGGATGAACACTGAAGCTTTCTTT
TRBJ2-1	NA	TRBV1	NA	CTSSASGTYNEQFF	TGCACCAGCAGCGCTAGCGGGACCTACAATGAGCAGTTCTTC
TRBJ2-7	NA	TRBV19	once	CASSPGQSYEQYF	TGTGCCAGTAGTCCTGGACAGTCCTACGAGCAGTACTTC
TRBJ1-4	NA	TRBV3-1/TRBV3-2	NA	CASSQAQGNEKLFF	TGTGCCAGCAGCCAAGCACAGGGTAATGAAAAACTGTTTTTT
TRBJ1-6	NA	TRBV4-3	NA	CASSQGGGRWNSPLHF	TGCGCCAGCAGCCAAGGGGGGGGCCGTTGGAATTCACCCCTCCACTTT
TRBJ2-1	NA	TRBV5-1	NA	CASSLDSNRNEQFF	TGCGCCAGCAGCTTGGACAGTAATAGGAATGAGCAGTTCTTC
TRBJ2-3	NA	TRBV25-1	NA	CASSERESGLGDTQYF	TGTGCCAGCAGTGAAAGGGAAAGCGGATTGGGGGATACGCAGTATTTT
TRBJ2-1	NA	TRBV2	NA	CASKIGAYNEQFF	TGTGCCAGCAAGATAGGGGCCTACAATGAGCAGTTCTTC
TRBJ1-2	NA	TRBV7-3	once	CASSLARTPGALWYGYTF	TGTGCCAGCAGCTTAGCAAGGACCCCGGGGGCGCTTTGGTATGGCTACACCTTC
TRBJ2-3	NA	TRBV15	NA	CATSRTLALSGRDTQYF	TGTGCCACCAGCAGAACTCTAGCGCTATCGGGTCGAGATACGCAGTATTTT
TRBJ1-1	NA	TRBV5-1	NA	CASSLVTGSGDTEAFF	TGCGCCAGCAGCTTGGTTACAGGGTCGGGTGACACTGAAGCTTTCTTT
TRBJ2-3	NA	TRBV9	NA	CASSVELRSTDTQYF	TGTGCCAGCAGCGTAGAATTAAGGAGCACAGATACGCAGTATTTT
TRBJ1-6	NA	TRBV4-1	NA	CASSQYRDGSSYNSPLHF	TGCGCCAGCAGCCAATACCGGGACGGGAGCTCCTATAATTCACCCCTCCACTTT
TRBJ2-7	NA	TRBV29-1	NA	CSAVRDGYEQYF	TGCAGCGCTGTCCGGGACGGCTACGAGCAGTACTTC
TRBJ2-3	NA	TRBV7-3	NA	CASSLGDRSSTDTQYF	TGTGCCAGCAGCTTAGGGGACCGATCCTCCACAGATACGCAGTATTTT
TRBJ1-2	NA	TRBV15	NA	CATSRVARVGYGYTF	TGTGCCACCAGCAGAGTAGCTCGGGTAGGCTATGGCTACACCTTC
TRBJ1-2	TRBD1	TRBV13	NA	CASSLDRGYGYTF	TGTGCCAGCAGCCTTGACAGGGGGTATGGCTACACCTTC
TRBJ2-6	NA	TRBV19	NA	CASSIRTSGANVLTF	TGTGCCAGTAGTATCCGGACCTCTGGGGCCAACGTCCTGACTTTC
TRBJ2-3	TRBD1	TRBV13	NA	CASSRQGRDTQYF	TGTGCCAGCAGCCGACAGGGGAGAGATACGCAGTATTTT
TRBJ1-1	TRBD1	TRBV2	NA	CASSDLLYGTGRTEAFF	TGTGCCAGCAGTGATCTCTTGTACGGGACAGGGAGGACTGAAGCTTTCTTT
TRBJ1-1	TRBD1	TRBV29-1	NA	CSVDEGAVEAFF	TGCAGCGTTGATGAGGGGGCGGTTGAAGCTTTCTTT
TRBJ1-2	TRBD1	TRBV4-1	NA	CASSLGDREIYGYTF	TGCGCCAGCAGCCTGGGGGACAGGGAAATCTATGGCTACACCTTC
TRBJ2-1	NA	TRBV19	NA	CASSRAYLSGTYNEQFF	TGTGCCAGTAGTAGGGCTTATCTGAGCGGTACCTACAATGAGCAGTTCTTC
TRBJ2-7	NA	TRBV25-1	NA	CASSSFRQYF	TGTGCCAGCAGTTCATTTAGGCAGTACTTC
TRBJ1-1	NA	TRBV4-3	NA	CASSQDFRGMNTEAFF	TGCGCCAGCAGCCAAGATTTTCGGGGCATGAACACTGAAGCTTTCTTT
TRBJ1-4	NA	TRBV14	NA	CASSQAQIADANEKLFF	TGTGCCAGCAGCCAAGCCCAGATAGCAGACGCTAATGAAAAACTGTTTTTT
TRBJ2-3	TRBD2	TRBV5-1	NA	CASSLSPGIAGDTQYF	TGCGCCAGCAGCTTGAGTCCGGGGATAGCGGGAGATACGCAGTATTTT
TRBJ1-6	NA	TRBV3-1/TRBV3-2	NA	CASSQAGGENSPLHF	TGTGCCAGCAGCCAAGCGGGGGGAGAGAATTCACCCCTCCACTTT
TRBJ1-2	NA	TRBV7-9	NA	CASSLTVGRNYGYTF	TGTGCCAGCAGCTTAACGGTAGGACGGAACTATGGCTACACCTTC
TRBJ2-5	NA	TRBV29-1	NA	CSVEDGMANDLTQYF	TGCAGCGTTGAAGACGGCATGGCAAACGACCTGACCCAGTACTTC